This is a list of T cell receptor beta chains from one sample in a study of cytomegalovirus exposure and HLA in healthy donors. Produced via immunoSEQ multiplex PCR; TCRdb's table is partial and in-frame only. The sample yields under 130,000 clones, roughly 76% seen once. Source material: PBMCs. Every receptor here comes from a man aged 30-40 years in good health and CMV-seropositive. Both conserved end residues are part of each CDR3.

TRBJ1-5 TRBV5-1 CASSSLPTGRGSNQPQHF
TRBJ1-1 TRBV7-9 CASSLRGDTEAFF
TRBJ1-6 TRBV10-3 CAISEGQGVSPLHF
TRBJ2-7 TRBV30 CAWKDRVVSYEQYF
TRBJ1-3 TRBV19 CASSAGTVVGTIYF
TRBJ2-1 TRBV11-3 CASSLGDRAEQFF
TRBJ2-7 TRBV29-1 CSVEDERGTTYEQYF
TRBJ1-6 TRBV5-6 CASSLWQVNSPLHF
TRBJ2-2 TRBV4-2 CASSQELSSAVGELFF
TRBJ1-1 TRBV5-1 CASSYTGTGDTEAFF
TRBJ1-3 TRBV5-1 CASSLAGQGEGNTIYF
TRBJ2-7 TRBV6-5 CASSPHRQETYEQYF
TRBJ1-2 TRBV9 CASSVAMDISYGYTF
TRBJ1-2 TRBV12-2 CASRPNRDRGHGYTF
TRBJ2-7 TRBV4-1 CASSHGPTGAYEQYF
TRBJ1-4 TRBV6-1 CASSEVDGNEKLFF
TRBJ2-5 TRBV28 CASSALEGEKETQYF
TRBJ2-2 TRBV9 CASSVGVAGTTGELFF
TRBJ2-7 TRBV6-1 CASSEVGTSAYEQYF
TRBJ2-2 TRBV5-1 CASSFRGTGELFF
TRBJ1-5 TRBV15 CATSRDGGLNQPQHF
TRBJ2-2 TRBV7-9 CASSSPGQASSGELFF
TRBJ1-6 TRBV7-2 CASSLAGQGLGSPLHF
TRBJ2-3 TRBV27 CASSLAAPGTAYRPSTDTQYF
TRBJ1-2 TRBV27 CASSFTSGANYGYTF
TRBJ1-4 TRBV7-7 CAKPRSGQTNEKLFF
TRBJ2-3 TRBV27 CASSGETGKRTDTQYF
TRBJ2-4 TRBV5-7 CASSRDTRWAKNIQYF
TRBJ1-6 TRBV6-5 CASRSSDSPLHF
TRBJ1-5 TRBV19 CASSMGQGAYQPQHF
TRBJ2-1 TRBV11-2 CASSLRFSGGYNEQFF
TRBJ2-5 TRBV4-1 CASSLQIQETQYF
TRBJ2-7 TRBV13 CASSARLAGAYEQYF
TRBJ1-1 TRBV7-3 CASSLNPGVNTEAFF
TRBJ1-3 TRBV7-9 CASSVQGSGNTIYF
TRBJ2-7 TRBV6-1 CASSEQGTYEQYF